This entry concerns a single T cell receptor beta chain. The antigen remains unidentified. This CDR3 is built from 12 residues. CDR1 SNHLY and CDR2 FYNNEI come from the germline V gene. V was clipped by 4 bases and J by 3 bases, with 7 bases between them. Method: immunoSEQ multiplex PCR; TCRdb's copy keeps in-frame clones and lacks some. Of under 90,000 clones detected, around 93% appear once; the ten largest clones hold 0.69%. The sample comes from a study of graft-versus-host responses after intestinal transplantation. As for the study in general: Induction using anti-thymocyte globulin, followed by tacrolimus and steroids for roughly 3 years, was given to all recipients.

General study findings and limits: Allografts of patients with graft-donor T cell macrochimerism showed high graft-versus-host to host-versus-graft clone ratios. Circulating GvH clones peaking coincided with falling HvG clones soon after transplant.

The TCR sequence derives from a human patient who received an intestinal transplant, so some T cells may come from the graft donor. This specimen consisted of PBMCs, obtained 98 days after intestinal transplantation. This chain uses TRBV2 with TRBJ2-7; a weak D match, TRBD2 (6 bases). The CDR3 protein is CASSGLDYEQYF. Here the CDR3 DNA reads TGTGCCAGCAGTGGACTAGACTACGAGCAGTACTTC.